In this sample, the clone carrying this TCR beta chain turned up a few times. What it recognizes is unknown. V lost 5 bases and J 0 bases, leaving 11 bases between the germline ends. The CDR3 is 15 amino acids. Germline V lookup: CDR1 GTSNPN, CDR2 SVGIG (reference sequence). This table comes from immunoSEQ multiplex PCR, and its TCRdb copy is limited to in-frame clones, with some not included. The repertoire has about 19,000 clones, about nine tenths of them found once; the top ten carry 45%. This entry is derived from a study of STAT3 mutations in large granular lymphocyte leukemia. Turning to the study itself: Roughly half the longitudinally sequenced T-LGLL patients had canonical STAT3 mutations. More than half of T-LGLL patients received immunosuppressive therapy.

The study, taken as a whole, reports: In T-cell large granular lymphocyte leukemia, about half of patients showed multiple immunodominant subclonotypes.

The sequencing sample was made of peripheral blood mononuclear cells. This chain connects TRBV30 to TRBJ2-6, with D possibly TRBD1 on 5 matching bases. The sequence derives from a man in his sixties with T-cell large granular lymphocyte leukemia. Some clones in this sample may be carry-over from other donors' samples. The CDR3 coding sequence is TGTGCCTGGTCAAGACAGTTCTCTGGGGCCAACGTCCTGACTTTC. Protein: CAWSRQFSGANVLTF.